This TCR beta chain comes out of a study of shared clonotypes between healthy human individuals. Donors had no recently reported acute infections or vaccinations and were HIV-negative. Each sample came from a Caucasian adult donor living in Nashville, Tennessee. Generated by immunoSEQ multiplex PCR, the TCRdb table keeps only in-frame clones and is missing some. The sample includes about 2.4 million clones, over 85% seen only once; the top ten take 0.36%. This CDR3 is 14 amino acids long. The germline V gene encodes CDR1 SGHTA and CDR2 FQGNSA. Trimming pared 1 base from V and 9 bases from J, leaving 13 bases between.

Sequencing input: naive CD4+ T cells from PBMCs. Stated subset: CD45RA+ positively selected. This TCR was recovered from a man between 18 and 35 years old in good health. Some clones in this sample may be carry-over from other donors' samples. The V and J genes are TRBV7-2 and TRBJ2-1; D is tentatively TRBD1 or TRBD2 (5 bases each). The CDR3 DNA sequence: TGTGCCAGCAGCTTAGTGGGGTCAGGGACTGAGCAGTTCTTC. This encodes CASSLVGSGTEQFF. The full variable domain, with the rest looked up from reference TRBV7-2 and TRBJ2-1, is GAGVSQSPSNKVTEKGKDVELRCDPISGHTALYWYRQSLGQGLEFLIYFQGNSAPDKSGLPSDRFSAERTGGSVSTLTIQRTQQEDSAVYLCASSLVGSGTEQFFGPGTRLTVL.